The rows below give T cell receptor beta chains drawn from one sample of a study of T cells in Graves' hyperthyroidism and ophthalmopathy. TCRdb redid the calling of the multiplex PCR reads with MiXCR, one entry per CDR3 protein. Seen here are over 200,000 distinct CDR3 sequences, approximately 17% observed once, and the top ten hold under 65%. Input material: blood. These receptor sequences come from a man over 45 with Graves' hyperthyroidism. Each CDR3 is given with its conserved first and last residue. The D gene is left open where the match is weak.

V	D	J	CDR3
TRBV28	TRBD1	TRBJ1-4	CASSLSGTVNEKLFF
TRBV12-3/TRBV12-4	-	TRBJ1-3	CASSLGGYSGNTIYF
TRBV28	-	TRBJ2-2	CASRGRVLGELFF
TRBV7-6	-	TRBJ2-5	CASSEYREETQYF
TRBV6-1	-	TRBJ1-1	CASSKPGVLNTEAFF
TRBV27	-	TRBJ1-5	CASSVTGQPQHF
TRBV6-1	TRBD1	TRBJ2-1	CASSGMGQGNNEQFF
TRBV24-1	-	TRBJ2-3	CATSAGGWGQETDTQYF
TRBV7-6	TRBD2	TRBJ2-7	CASSLVASGTTYEQYF
TRBV3-1	-	TRBJ2-2	CASSFRSGELFF
TRBV11-2	TRBD2	TRBJ2-7	CASSSPGASGGYEQYF
TRBV7-2	-	TRBJ2-7	CASSLAQTYEQYF
TRBV12-3/TRBV12-4	TRBD2	TRBJ2-7	CASSYRTSGTDEQYF
TRBV6-2/TRBV6-3	-	TRBJ1-5	CASSISRDGQPQHF
TRBV20-1	-	TRBJ2-5	CSASFTPSGETQYF
TRBV20-1	TRBD1	TRBJ1-6	CSAAGTGSHSPLHF
TRBV12-3/TRBV12-4	TRBD2	TRBJ2-3	CASKTSGSPTDTQYF
TRBV7-2	TRBD2	TRBJ2-1	CASSLALGLARNEQFF
TRBV20-1	-	TRBJ2-1	CSAKRVYNEQFF
TRBV19	-	TRBJ2-7	CASSRGTQNEQYF
TRBV20-1	-	TRBJ1-5	CSADLTGSNQPQHF
TRBV28	-	TRBJ1-1	CASSLSSSWQGVSTEAFF
TRBV6-5	-	TRBJ2-7	CASSYTRGREQYF
TRBV10-3	-	TRBJ2-1	CAISKGSSYNEQFF
TRBV24-1	TRBD2	TRBJ2-1	CTTSDAGLAGREQFF
TRBV10-1	-	TRBJ1-1	CASSKEITSTEAFF
TRBV11-3	-	TRBJ2-2	CASSFNRELFF
TRBV12-3/TRBV12-4	-	TRBJ1-5	CASSLGLAQHF
TRBV7-9	-	TRBJ2-6	CASSLPMASGANVLTF
TRBV5-1	TRBD2	TRBJ2-1	CASSLGTSGRGGDEQFF
TRBV28	TRBD1	TRBJ1-1	CASSLPGQGVGTEAFF
TRBV24-1	-	TRBJ1-1	CATSGAGNTEAFF
TRBV2	-	TRBJ1-3	CASSGGYSGNTIYF
TRBV20-1	-	TRBJ2-1	CSARETSGNEQFF
TRBV3-1	TRBD1	TRBJ1-1	CASSRAGTGGTEAFF
TRBV14	-	TRBJ2-5	CASSQNRVETQYF
TRBV20-1	-	TRBJ2-1	CSARVHNEQFF
TRBV28	TRBD2	TRBJ2-7	CASRVAGAGHEQYF
TRBV20-1	TRBD2	TRBJ2-1	CSASTSGGSDEQFF
TRBV7-9	TRBD2	TRBJ2-1	CASSPPSGAYNEQFF
TRBV20-1	-	TRBJ2-5	CSAPEGARYQETQYF
TRBV11-2	TRBD2	TRBJ2-1	CASSLGLAHNEQFF
TRBV19	-	TRBJ1-5	CASSPVRGNQPQHF
TRBV7-2	-	TRBJ1-2	CASSLGNSYGYTF
TRBV4-3	-	TRBJ2-3	CASSQDHRFTDTQYF